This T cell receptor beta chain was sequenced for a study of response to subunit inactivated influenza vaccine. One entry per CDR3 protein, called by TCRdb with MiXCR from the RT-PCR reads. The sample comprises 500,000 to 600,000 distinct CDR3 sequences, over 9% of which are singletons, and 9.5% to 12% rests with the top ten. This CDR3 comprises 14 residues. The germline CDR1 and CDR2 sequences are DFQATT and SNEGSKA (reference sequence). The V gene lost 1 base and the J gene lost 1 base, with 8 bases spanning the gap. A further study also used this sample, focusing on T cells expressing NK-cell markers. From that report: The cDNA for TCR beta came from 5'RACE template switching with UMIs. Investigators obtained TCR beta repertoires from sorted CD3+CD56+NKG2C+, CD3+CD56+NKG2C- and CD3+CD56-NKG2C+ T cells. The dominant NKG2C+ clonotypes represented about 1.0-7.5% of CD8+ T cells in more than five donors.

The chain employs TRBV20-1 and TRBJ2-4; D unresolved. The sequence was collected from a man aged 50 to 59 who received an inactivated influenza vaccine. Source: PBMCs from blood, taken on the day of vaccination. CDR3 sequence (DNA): TGCAGTGCTAGAGTCCCCAGCGCCAAAAACATTCAGTACTTC. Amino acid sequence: CSARVPSAKNIQYF.